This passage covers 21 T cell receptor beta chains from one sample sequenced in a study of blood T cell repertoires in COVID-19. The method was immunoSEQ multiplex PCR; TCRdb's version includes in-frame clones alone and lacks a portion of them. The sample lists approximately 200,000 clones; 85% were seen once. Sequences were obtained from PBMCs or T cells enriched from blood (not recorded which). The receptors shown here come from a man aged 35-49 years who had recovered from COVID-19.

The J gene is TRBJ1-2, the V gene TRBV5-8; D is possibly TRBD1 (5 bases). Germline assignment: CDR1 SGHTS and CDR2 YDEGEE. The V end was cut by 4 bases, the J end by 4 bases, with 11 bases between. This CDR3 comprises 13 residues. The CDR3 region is CASSPRVSYGYTF. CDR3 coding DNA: TGTGCCAGCAGCCCCAGGGTGAGCTATGGCTACACCTTC.

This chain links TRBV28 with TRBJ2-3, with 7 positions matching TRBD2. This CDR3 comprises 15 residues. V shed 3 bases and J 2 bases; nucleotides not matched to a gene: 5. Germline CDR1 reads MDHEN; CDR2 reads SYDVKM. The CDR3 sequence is CASSLSAGYTDTQYF. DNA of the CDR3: TGTGCCAGCAGTTTGTCAGCGGGGTACACAGATACGCAGTATTTT.

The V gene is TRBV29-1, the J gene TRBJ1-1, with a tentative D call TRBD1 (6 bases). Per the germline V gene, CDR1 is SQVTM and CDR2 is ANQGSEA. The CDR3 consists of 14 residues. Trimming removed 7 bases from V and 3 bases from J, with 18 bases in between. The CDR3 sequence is CSAGLGQLHTEAFF. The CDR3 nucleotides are TGCAGCGCGGGCCTTGGACAGTTACACACTGAAGCTTTCTTT.

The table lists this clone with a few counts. The CDR3 nucleotides are TGTGCCAGCAGCCCAGGAGGGGTCCCCTACGAGCAGTACTTC. Amino acid sequence: CASSPGGVPYEQYF. V is TRBV7-2 and J is TRBJ2-7; possibly TRBD2 for D (6 bases). V was shortened by 5 bases and J by 2 bases, with 13 bases between the two germline ends. The length of the CDR3 is 14 residues. Germline CDR1 SGHTA, CDR2 FQGNSA.

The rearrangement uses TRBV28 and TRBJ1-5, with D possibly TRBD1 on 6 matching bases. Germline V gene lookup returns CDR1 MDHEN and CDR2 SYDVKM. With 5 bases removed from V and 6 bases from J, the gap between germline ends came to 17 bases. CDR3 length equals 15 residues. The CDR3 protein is CASSPRGGAGQPQHF. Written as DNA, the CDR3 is TGTGCCAGCAGTCCCCGCGGGGGCGCGGGTCAGCCCCAGCATTTT.

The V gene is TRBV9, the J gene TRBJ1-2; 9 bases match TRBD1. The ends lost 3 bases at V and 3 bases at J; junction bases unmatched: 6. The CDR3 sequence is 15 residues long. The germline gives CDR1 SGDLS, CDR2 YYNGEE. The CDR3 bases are TGTGCCAGCAGCGGACAGGGGGGCGGTTACTATGGCTACACCTTC. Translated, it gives CASSGQGGGYYGYTF. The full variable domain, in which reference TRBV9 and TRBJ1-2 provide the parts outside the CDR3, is DSGVTQTPKHLITATGQRVTLRCSPRSGDLSVYWYQQSLDQGLQFLIQYYNGEERAKGNILERFSAQQFPDLHSELNLSSLELGDSALYFCASSGQGGGYYGYTFGSGTRLTVV.

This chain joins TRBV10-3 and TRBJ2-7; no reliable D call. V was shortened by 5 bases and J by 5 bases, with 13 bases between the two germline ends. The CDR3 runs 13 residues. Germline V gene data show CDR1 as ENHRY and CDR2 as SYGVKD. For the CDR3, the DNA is TGTGCCATCAGTTTAGCCACGGGTAACGAGCAGTACTTC. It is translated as CAISLATGNEQYF.

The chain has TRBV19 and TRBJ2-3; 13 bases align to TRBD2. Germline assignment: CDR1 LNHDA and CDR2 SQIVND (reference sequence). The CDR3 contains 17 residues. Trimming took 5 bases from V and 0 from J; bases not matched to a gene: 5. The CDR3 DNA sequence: TGTGCCAGTAGTCCTCGACTAGCGGGAGGAAGCACAGATACGCAGTATTTT. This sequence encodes CASSPRLAGGSTDTQYF.

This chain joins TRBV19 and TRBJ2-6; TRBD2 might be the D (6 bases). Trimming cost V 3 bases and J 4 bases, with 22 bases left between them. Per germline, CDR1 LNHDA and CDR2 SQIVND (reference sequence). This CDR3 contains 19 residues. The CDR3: CASSITSRDAASGANVLTF. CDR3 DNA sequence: TGTGCCAGTAGTATCACCTCGCGGGACGCTGCATCCGGGGCCAACGTCCTGACTTTC.

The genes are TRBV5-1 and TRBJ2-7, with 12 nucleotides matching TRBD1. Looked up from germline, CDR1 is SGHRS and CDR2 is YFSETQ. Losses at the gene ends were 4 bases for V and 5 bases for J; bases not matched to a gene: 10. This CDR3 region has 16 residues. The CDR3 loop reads CASSPGTGGGLDEQYF. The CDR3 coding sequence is TGCGCCAGCAGCCCCGGGACAGGGGGCGGGTTGGACGAGCAGTACTTC.

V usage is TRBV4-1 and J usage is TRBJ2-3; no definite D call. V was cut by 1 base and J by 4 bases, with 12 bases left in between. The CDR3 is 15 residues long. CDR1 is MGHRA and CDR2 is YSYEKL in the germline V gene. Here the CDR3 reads CASSQAERHADTQYF. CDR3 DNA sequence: TGCGCCAGCAGCCAAGCAGAGCGCCACGCAGATACGCAGTATTTT.

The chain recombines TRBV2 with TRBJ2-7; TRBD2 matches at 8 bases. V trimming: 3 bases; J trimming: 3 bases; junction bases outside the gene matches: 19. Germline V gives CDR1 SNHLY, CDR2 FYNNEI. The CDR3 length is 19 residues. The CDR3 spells CASSERLAPGTRLNYEQYF. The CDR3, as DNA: TGTGCCAGCAGTGAGCGTCTAGCACCCGGGACTAGACTAAACTACGAGCAGTACTTC.

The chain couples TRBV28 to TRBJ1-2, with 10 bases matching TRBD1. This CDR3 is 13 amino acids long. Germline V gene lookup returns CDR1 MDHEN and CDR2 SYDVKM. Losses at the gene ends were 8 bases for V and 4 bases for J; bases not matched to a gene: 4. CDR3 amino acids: CASGGDRGYGYTF. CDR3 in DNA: TGTGCCAGCGGGGGGGACAGGGGCTATGGCTACACCTTC.

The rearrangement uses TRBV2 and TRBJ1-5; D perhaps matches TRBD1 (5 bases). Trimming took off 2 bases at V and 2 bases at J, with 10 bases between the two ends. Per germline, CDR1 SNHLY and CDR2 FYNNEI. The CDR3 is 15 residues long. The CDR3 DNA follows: TGTGCCAGCAGTGAACGGAGGGGACGCAATCAGCCCCAGCATTTT. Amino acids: CASSERRGRNQPQHF.

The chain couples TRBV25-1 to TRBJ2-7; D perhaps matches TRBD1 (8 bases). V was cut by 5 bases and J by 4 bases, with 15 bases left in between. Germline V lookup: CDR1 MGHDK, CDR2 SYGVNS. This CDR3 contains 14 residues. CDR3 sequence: CASSRTGGAYEQYF. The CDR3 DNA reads TGTGCCAGCAGTCGCACAGGGGGGGCATACGAGCAGTACTTC.

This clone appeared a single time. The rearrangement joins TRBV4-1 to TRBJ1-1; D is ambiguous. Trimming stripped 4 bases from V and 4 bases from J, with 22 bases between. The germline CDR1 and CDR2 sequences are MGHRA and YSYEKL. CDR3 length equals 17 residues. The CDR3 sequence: CASSLKTEQPLATEAFF. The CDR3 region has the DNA TGCGCCAGCAGCCTAAAGACGGAACAGCCGTTGGCCACTGAAGCTTTCTTT.

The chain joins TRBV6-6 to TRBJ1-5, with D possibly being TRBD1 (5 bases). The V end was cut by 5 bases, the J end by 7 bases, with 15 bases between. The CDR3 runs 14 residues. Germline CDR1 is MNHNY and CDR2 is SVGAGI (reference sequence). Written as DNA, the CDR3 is TGTGCCAGCAGTGACACCAGGGCGGAGCAGCCCCAGCATTTT. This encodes CASSDTRAEQPQHF.

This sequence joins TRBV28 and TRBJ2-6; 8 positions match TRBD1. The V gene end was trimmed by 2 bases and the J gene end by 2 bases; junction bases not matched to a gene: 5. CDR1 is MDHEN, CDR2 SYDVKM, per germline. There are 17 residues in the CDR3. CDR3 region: CASSLRQGAPGANVLTF. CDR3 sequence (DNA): TGTGCCAGCAGTTTACGGCAGGGGGCGCCTGGGGCCAACGTCCTGACTTTC.

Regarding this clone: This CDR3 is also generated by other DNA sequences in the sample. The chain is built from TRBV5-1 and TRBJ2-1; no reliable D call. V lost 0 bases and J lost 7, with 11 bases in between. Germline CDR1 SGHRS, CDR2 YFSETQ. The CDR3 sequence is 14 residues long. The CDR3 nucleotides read TGCGCCAGCAGCTTGGGAGGCCCACGGAATGAGCAGTTCTTC. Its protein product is CASSLGGPRNEQFF.

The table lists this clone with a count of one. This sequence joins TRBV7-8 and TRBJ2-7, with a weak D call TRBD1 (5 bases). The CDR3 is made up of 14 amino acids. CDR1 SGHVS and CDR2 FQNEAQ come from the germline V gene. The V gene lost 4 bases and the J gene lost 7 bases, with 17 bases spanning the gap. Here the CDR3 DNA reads TGTGCCAGCAGCTCAAACACAGGCGGCTGGGAGCAGTACTTC. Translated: CASSSNTGGWEQYF.

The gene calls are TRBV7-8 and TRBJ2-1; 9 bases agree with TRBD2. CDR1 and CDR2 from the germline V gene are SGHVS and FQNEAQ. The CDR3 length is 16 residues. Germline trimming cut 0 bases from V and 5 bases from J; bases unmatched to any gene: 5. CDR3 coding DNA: TGTGCCAGCAGCTTAGCTAGGGGACTAGCACACAATGAGCAGTTCTTC. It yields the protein CASSLARGLAHNEQFF. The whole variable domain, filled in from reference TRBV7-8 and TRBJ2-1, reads GAGVSQSPRYKVAKRGQDVALRCDPISGHVSLFWYQQALGQGPEFLTYFQNEAQLDKSGLPSDRFFAERPEGSVSTLKIQRTQQEDSAVYLCASSLARGLAHNEQFFGPGTRLTVL.